Below, 23 T cell receptor beta chains from the same sample are listed, as sequenced in a study of T cells in Graves' hyperthyroidism and ophthalmopathy. Amplified TCR beta CDR3 regions derived from RNA transcripts. TCR CDR3 regions were first amplified by RT-PCR with HTBI primers. Each CDR3 protein gets one entry after TCRdb re-called the multiplex PCR reads with MiXCR. The data contain hundreds of thousands of distinct CDR3 sequences, 16% of them seen just once; the ten biggest clones take up about 17%. The sample was blood. Every receptor here comes from a woman between 18 and 29 years old with Graves' hyperthyroidism.

In this sample, this clonotype turned up many times. The gene calls are TRBV2 and TRBJ2-5; 8 nucleotides line up with TRBD2. This CDR3 comprises 15 residues. Germline CDR1 SNHLY, CDR2 FYNNEI. The junction had 14 bases not matched to a gene; V was cut back by 8 bases and J by 6 bases. The CDR3 region is CASGSRAGAGKTQYF. The CDR3 nucleotides are TGTGCCAGCGGATCGAGAGCGGGAGCGGGCAAGACCCAGTACTTC.

This clonotype has a count of ten or more. This chain joins TRBV11-2 and TRBJ2-1, with a weak D call TRBD2 (5 bases). This CDR3 comprises 14 residues. Germline lookup yields CDR1 SGHAT and CDR2 FQNNGV. The V end was cut by 4 bases, the J end by 3 bases, with 10 bases between. The CDR3 DNA is TGTGCCAGCAGCTCTGGGGAGCGCTACAATGAGCAGTTCTTC. Translating gives CASSSGERYNEQFF.

A note on this clonotype: Germline is not matched at one junction end, which may reflect a read error. The rearrangement uses TRBV25-1 and TRBJ2-2, with D hard to call. Germline V gene data show CDR1 as MGHDK and CDR2 as SYGVNS. The CDR3 sequence is 17 residues long. CDR3 DNA: TGTGCCAGCAGTGACAATCGCGTCGTGCTGAACCCCGGGGAGCTGTTTTTT. Encoded protein: CASSDNRVVLNPGELFF.

This clonotype came up a few times. CDR3 coding DNA: TGTGCCAGCAGCCAAGGGGGAGAGAGAAATTCACCCCTCCACTTT. Translating gives CASSQGGERNSPLHF. This chain links TRBV3-1 with TRBJ1-6; D gene unclear. CDR1 is LGHDT, CDR2 YNNKEL, per germline (reference sequence). Deletions cut 1 base from V and 7 bases from J, with 11 bases between. The CDR3 contains 15 residues.

This CDR3 reads CASSPLPGSGERLFF. CDR3 DNA sequence: TGTGCCAGCAGTCCTCTCCCGGGTAGCGGGGAGAGACTGTTTTTT. The chain recombines TRBV28 with TRBJ2-2; the match to TRBD2 covers 8 bases. CDR3 size: 15 residues. Germline V gives CDR1 MDHEN, CDR2 SYDVKM. Losses at the gene ends were 5 bases for V and 14 bases for J; bases not matched to a gene: 16.

This clonotype was counted ten times or more. The chain joins TRBV20-1 to TRBJ2-7; 9 bases line up with TRBD2. CDR3 length equals 16 residues. V was clipped by 5 bases and J by 3 bases; unmatched bases: 14. Germline-derived CDR1 and CDR2 are DFQATT and SNEGSKA (reference sequence). Here the CDR3 reads CSARTPLAGADYEQYF. CDR3 sequence (DNA): TGCAGTGCTCGTACCCCTTTAGCGGGAGCGGACTACGAGCAGTACTTC.

V is TRBV27 and J is TRBJ1-1; D may be TRBD1 (5 bases). The CDR3 consists of 16 residues. V was trimmed by 6 bases and J by 2 bases, leaving 19 bases between them. Germline CDR1 is MNHEY and CDR2 is SMNVEV (reference sequence). The CDR3 reads CASSPYLGRANTEAFF. CDR3 nucleotide sequence: TGTGCCAGCAGCCCATACCTTGGCAGGGCTAACACTGAAGCTTTCTTT.

This clonotype turned up a few times. The V gene is TRBV20-1, the J gene TRBJ1-1; D possibly corresponds to TRBD1 (5 bases). With 0 bases removed from V and 1 base from J, the gap between germline ends came to 9 bases. The CDR3 extends over 14 amino acids. Germline-derived CDR1 and CDR2 are DFQATT and SNEGSKA (reference sequence). The CDR3 is CSAREGGANTEAFF. The CDR3 bases are TGCAGTGCTAGAGAGGGAGGGGCGAACACTGAAGCTTTCTTT.

The sample holds many counts of this clonotype. The chain employs TRBV20-1 and TRBJ2-1; D gene uncertain. The CDR3 extends over 13 amino acids. The germline CDR1 and CDR2 sequences are DFQATT and SNEGSKA (reference sequence). Trimming took 2 bases from V and 2 from J, leaving 7 bases between them. DNA for the CDR3: TGCAGTGCTAGACAGGTGACCTACAATGAGCAGTTCTTC. Its translation is CSARQVTYNEQFF.

This clonotype was seen ten or more times. V and J are TRBV3-1 and TRBJ2-3; D not resolved. CDR1 is LGHDT, CDR2 YNNKEL, per germline (reference sequence). The ends were cut back, 3 bases at V and 6 bases at J, with 7 bases in the middle. CDR3 length: 12 residues. The CDR3 DNA sequence: TGTGCCAGCAGCCACTGGGCGGATACGCAGTATTTT. Translated, it gives CASSHWADTQYF.

This clonotype was observed at least ten times. The V and J genes are TRBV12-3 or TRBV12-4 and TRBJ2-1; D unresolved. This CDR3 spans 16 amino acids. Trimming took off 1 base at V and 2 bases at J, with 12 bases between the two ends. The CDR3 DNA sequence: TGTGCCAGCAGTTTAGGATTGACAAGGACCTACAATGAGCAGTTCTTC. Protein sequence: CASSLGLTRTYNEQFF.

This chain connects TRBV12-3 or TRBV12-4 to TRBJ2-5; the match to TRBD2 covers 13 bases. The CDR3 extends over 17 amino acids. V trimming: 1 base; J trimming: 5 bases; junction bases outside the gene matches: 7. CDR3 nucleotide sequence: TGTGCCAGCAGTTTAGAGACTAGCGGGGGGCTTGAGGAGACCCAGTACTTC. Translation: CASSLETSGGLEETQYF.

This clonotype came up many times. This chain links TRBV7-3 with TRBJ1-5; D is unclear. Germline V gives CDR1 SGHTA, CDR2 FQGTGA. V lost 2 bases and J 7 bases, leaving 9 bases between the germline ends. The CDR3 spans 13 residues. CDR3 sequence (DNA): TGTGCCAGCAGCTTAGAAGTGGGGCAGCCCCAGCATTTT. Residues: CASSLEVGQPQHF.

The chain is built from TRBV7-9 and TRBJ2-1, with 9 bases that match TRBD2. Germline CDR1 reads SEHNR; CDR2 reads FQNEAQ (reference sequence). Trimming cost V 3 bases and J 6 bases; bases outside gene matches: 6. The CDR3 loop spans 15 amino acids. CDR3 in amino acids: CASSLLAGTRNEQFF. CDR3 coding DNA: TGTGCCAGCAGCTTGCTAGCGGGAACACGCAATGAGCAGTTCTTC. Combining the CDR3 with reference TRBV7-9 and TRBJ2-1 gives the whole variable domain DTGVSQNPRHKITKRGQNVTFRCDPISEHNRLYWYRQTLGQGPEFLTYFQNEAQLEKSRLLSDRFSAERPKGSFSTLEIQRTEQGDSAMYLCASSLLAGTRNEQFFGPGTRLTVL.

The chain links TRBV4-3 to TRBJ2-4; 8 nucleotides align to TRBD1. The CDR3 has 22 residues. Losses at the gene ends were 0 bases for V and 7 bases for J; bases not matched to a gene: 26. CDR1 and CDR2 from the germline V gene are LGHNA and YSLEER. The CDR3 DNA follows: TGCGCCAGCAGCCAAGACGGTCCCCCCTCGGACAGGGAAGGATTGCGTGGGAACATTCAGTACTTC. Translated, it gives CASSQDGPPSDREGLRGNIQYF.

This clonotype occurred a few times. This sequence joins TRBV11-2 and TRBJ2-3; D remains unclear. V lost 5 bases and J 5 bases, leaving 20 bases between the germline ends. In germline, CDR1 is SGHAT, CDR2 FQNNGV. This CDR3 is built from 16 residues. The CDR3 protein is CASSPNSGLGLDTQYF. CDR3 sequence (DNA): TGTGCCAGCAGCCCAAATAGTGGCCTCGGGTTAGATACGCAGTATTTT. The variable domain in full, completed from reference TRBV11-2 and TRBJ2-3, reads EAGVAQSPRYKIIEKRQSVAFWCNPISGHATLYWYQQILGQGPKLLIQFQNNGVVDDSQLPKDRFSAERLKGVDSTLKIQPAKLEDSAVYLCASSPNSGLGLDTQYFGPGTRLTVL.

This clonotype came up many times. The chain uses TRBV3-1 and TRBJ1-1; D gene unclear. The length of the CDR3 is 14 residues. Trimming removed 3 bases from V and 0 bases from J, with 8 bases in between. Germline V gene lookup returns CDR1 LGHDT and CDR2 YNNKEL (reference sequence). The DNA of the CDR3 is TGTGCCAGCAGCCAGGCCGACCTGAACACTGAAGCTTTCTTT. Amino acid sequence: CASSQADLNTEAFF.

This clonotype was seen only a few times. The rearrangement uses TRBV4-2 and TRBJ2-7, with 8 bases lining up with TRBD2. Germline loops: CDR1 LGHNA, CDR2 YNFKEQ. The CDR3 loop spans 16 amino acids. V shed 0 bases, J shed 4 bases, and the junction held 8 bases outside the gene matches. CDR3: CASSQEATSGPYEQYF. In DNA form, the CDR3 reads TGTGCCAGCAGCCAAGAGGCCACTAGCGGACCATACGAGCAGTACTTC.

This clonotype was observed a handful of times. Here the CDR3 reads CASSRTGGGGNQPQHF. The CDR3 DNA reads as TGTGCCAGCAGTCGTACAGGGGGAGGTGGCAATCAGCCCCAGCATTTT. The V and J genes are TRBV7-9 and TRBJ1-5, with 8 positions matching TRBD1. The CDR3 is made up of 16 amino acids. V was clipped by 6 bases and J by 2 bases; unmatched bases: 9. Germline V lookup: CDR1 SEHNR, CDR2 FQNEAQ (reference sequence). Full variable domain (missing parts from reference TRBV7-9 and TRBJ1-5): DTGVSQNPRHKITKRGQNVTFRCDPISEHNRLYWYRQTLGQGPEFLTYFQNEAQLEKSRLLSDRFSAERPKGSFSTLEIQRTEQGDSAMYLCASSRTGGGGNQPQHFGDGTRLSIL.

Only a few counts were recorded for this clonotype. V is TRBV11-2 and J is TRBJ1-2; 8 bases fit TRBD1. There are 16 residues in the CDR3. V lost 5 bases, J lost 2 bases, and 10 bases stayed unmatched. Germline lookup yields CDR1 SGHAT and CDR2 FQNNGV. As DNA, the CDR3 is TGTGCCAGCAGCAGCTCAGGGGGCGTCCGAAACTATGGCTACACCTTC. Protein product: CASSSSGGVRNYGYTF.

The rearrangement joins TRBV29-1 to TRBJ2-7, with a weak D call TRBD1 (6 bases). The germline V and J ends were trimmed by 6 bases and 9 bases, with 15 bases remaining between them. This CDR3 comprises 11 residues. Per germline, CDR1 SQVTM and CDR2 ANQGSEA. The CDR3, as DNA: TGCAGCGTGAGGGGGACGCTCGGGCAGTACTTC. It codes for CSVRGTLGQYF.

This clonotype has at least ten counts. The J gene is TRBJ2-7, the V gene TRBV20-1, with D maybe TRBD2 (6 bases). CDR1 is DFQATT, CDR2 SNEGSKA, per germline (reference sequence). V was cut by 5 bases and J by 0 bases, with 11 bases left in between. The CDR3 runs to 13 residues. CDR3 nucleotide sequence: TGCAGTGCTCCTCAGACTAGCTCCTACGAGCAGTACTTC. Translated: CSAPQTSSYEQYF.

Ten or more counts support this clonotype. The V gene is TRBV11-2, the J gene TRBJ2-7; D is undetermined. The length of the CDR3 is 14 residues. Germline values: CDR1 SGHAT, CDR2 FQNNGV. Deletions cut 5 bases from V and 1 base from J, with 12 bases between. This chain's CDR3 is CASSTPFKSYEQYF. The DNA for the CDR3 is TGTGCCAGCAGCACTCCCTTTAAATCCTACGAGCAGTACTTC.